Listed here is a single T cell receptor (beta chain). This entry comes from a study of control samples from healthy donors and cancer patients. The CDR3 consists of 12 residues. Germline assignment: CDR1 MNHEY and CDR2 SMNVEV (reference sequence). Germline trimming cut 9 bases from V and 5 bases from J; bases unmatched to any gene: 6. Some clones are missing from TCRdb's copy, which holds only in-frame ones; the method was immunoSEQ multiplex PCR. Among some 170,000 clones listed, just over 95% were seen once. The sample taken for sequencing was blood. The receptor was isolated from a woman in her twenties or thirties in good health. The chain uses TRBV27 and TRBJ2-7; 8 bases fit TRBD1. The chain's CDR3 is CASSDRVHEQYF. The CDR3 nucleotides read TGTGCCAGTTCGGACAGGGTCCACGAGCAGTACTTC.